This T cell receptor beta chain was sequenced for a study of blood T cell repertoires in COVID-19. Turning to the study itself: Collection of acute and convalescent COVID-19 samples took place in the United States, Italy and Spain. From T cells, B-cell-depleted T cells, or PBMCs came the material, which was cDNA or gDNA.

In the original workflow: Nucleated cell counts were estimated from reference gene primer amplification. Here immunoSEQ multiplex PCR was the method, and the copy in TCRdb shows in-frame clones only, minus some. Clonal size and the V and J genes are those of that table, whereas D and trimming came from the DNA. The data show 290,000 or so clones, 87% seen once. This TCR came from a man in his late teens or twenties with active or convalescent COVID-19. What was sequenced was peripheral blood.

In DNA form, the CDR3 reads TGTGCCAGTGGGAGTAGGGACAGGGTAATGGATGGCTACACCTTC. Amino acids: CASGSRDRVMDGYTF. V gene TRBV2 combines with J gene TRBJ1-2; 9 bases are a match to TRBD1. This CDR3 comprises 15 residues. The junction had 14 bases not matched to a gene; V was cut back by 9 bases and J by 6 bases. CDR1 and CDR2 from the germline V gene are SNHLY and FYNNEI.